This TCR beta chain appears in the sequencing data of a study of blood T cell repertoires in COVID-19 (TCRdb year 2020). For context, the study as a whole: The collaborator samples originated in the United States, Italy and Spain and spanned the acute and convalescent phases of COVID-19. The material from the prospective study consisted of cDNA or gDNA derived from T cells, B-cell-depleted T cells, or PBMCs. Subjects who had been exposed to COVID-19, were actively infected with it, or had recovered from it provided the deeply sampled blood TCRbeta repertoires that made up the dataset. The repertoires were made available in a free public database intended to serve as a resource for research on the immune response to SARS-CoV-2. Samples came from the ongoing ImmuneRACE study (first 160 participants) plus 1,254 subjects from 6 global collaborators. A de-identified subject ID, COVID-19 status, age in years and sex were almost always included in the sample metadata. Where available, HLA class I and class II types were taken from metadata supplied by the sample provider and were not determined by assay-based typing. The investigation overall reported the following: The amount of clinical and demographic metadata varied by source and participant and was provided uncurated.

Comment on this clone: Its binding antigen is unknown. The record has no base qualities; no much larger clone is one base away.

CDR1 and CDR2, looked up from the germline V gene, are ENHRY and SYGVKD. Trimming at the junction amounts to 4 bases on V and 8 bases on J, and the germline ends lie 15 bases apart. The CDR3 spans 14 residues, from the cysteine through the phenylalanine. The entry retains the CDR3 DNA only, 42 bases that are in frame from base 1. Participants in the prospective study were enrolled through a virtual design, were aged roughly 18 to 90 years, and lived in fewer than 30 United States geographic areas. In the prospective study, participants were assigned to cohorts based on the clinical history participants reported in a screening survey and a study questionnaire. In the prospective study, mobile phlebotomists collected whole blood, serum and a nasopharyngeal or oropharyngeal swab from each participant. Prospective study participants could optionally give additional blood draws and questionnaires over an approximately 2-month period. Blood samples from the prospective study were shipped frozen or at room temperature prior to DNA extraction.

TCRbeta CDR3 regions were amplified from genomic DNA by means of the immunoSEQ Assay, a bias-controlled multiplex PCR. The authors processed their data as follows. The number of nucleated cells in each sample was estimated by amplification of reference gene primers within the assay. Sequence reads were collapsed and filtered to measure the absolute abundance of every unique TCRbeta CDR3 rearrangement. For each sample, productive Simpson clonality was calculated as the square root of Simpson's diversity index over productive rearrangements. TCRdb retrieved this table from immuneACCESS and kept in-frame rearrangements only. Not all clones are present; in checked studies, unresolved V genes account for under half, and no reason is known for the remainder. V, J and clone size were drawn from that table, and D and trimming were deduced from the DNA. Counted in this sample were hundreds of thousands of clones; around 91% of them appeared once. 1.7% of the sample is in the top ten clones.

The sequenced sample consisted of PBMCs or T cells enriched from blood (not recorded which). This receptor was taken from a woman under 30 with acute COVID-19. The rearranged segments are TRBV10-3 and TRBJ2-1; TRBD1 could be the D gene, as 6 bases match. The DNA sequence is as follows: TGTGCCATCAGTGTCCAGGGGTCCGTGGATGAGCAGTTCTTC. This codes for CAISVQGSVDEQFF.